A selection of T cell receptor beta chains follows, all from one sample in a study of blood T cells in healthy people across ages. TCRdb recomputed calls from the 5' RACE reads with MiXCR, one row per CDR3 protein. This sample has about 690,000 distinct CDR3 sequences; roughly 43% occur once, and the top ten carry roughly 30%. Sequencing was done on a sample of blood. The receptors come from a man older than 75 in good health. Each CDR3 is given with its conserved first and last residue. The D gene is left open where the match is weak. Where a row states a size, it is once, few, many or the class of an expanded clone; other rows omit it.

clone size	V gene	D gene	J gene	CDR3 protein	CDR3 DNA
few	TRBV30	-	TRBJ1-1	CAWSVQLMNTEAFF	TGTGCCTGGAGTGTACAGTTAATGAACACTGAAGCTTTCTTT
once	TRBV5-1	-	TRBJ2-2	CAGSLGGPTGELFF	TGCGCCGGCAGCTTGGGGGGACCTACCGGGGAGCTGTTTTTT
-	TRBV20-1	TRBD1	TRBJ1-1	CSARDLGTGVSGTEAFF	TGCAGTGCTAGAGATCTCGGGACAGGGGTTTCTGGCACTGAAGCTTTCTTT
many	TRBV5-1	-	TRBJ2-5	CASSLNILDQETQYF	TGCGCCAGCAGCTTGAATATACTAGACCAAGAGACCCAGTACTTC
many	TRBV27	-	TRBJ2-7	CASSPDRRSYEQYF	TGTGCCAGCAGCCCGGACAGACGGTCCTACGAGCAGTACTTC
many	TRBV2	TRBD1	TRBJ2-7	CASRLTGGRYEQYF	TGTGCCAGCAGGCTGACAGGGGGTCGTTACGAGCAGTACTTC
-	TRBV6-2/TRBV6-3	-	TRBJ2-7	CASSDDDSYEQYF	TGTGCCAGCAGTGACGACGACTCCTACGAGCAGTACTTC
few	TRBV18	-	TRBJ2-5	CASSPRTALETQYF	TGTGCCAGCTCACCACGAACCGCATTAGAGACCCAGTACTTC
many	TRBV3-1	-	TRBJ2-1	CASSQVNNEQFF	TGTGCCAGCAGCCAAGTTAACAATGAGCAGTTCTTC
-	TRBV29-1	-	TRBJ2-7	CSAYRVGTYEQYF	TGCAGCGCCTACAGGGTGGGAACCTACGAGCAGTACTTC
many	TRBV7-2	-	TRBJ2-2	CASSLVRGDTGELFF	TGTGCCAGCAGCTTAGTCAGGGGGGACACCGGGGAGCTGTTTTTT
-	TRBV10-1	-	TRBJ2-1	CASSVLEGPRDEQFF	TGCGCCAGCTCCGTCCTGGAGGGACCACGGGATGAGCAGTTCTTC
many	TRBV25-1	-	TRBJ2-7	CASSENRAPYEQYF	TGTGCCAGCAGTGAAAACAGGGCTCCCTACGAGCAGTACTTC
-	TRBV7-2	-	TRBJ2-3	CASSQYSDTQYF	TGTGCCAGCAGCCAATATTCAGATACGCAGTATTTT
many	TRBV5-1	TRBD1	TRBJ2-5	CASSLGQGGETQYF	TGCGCCAGCAGCTTAGGACAGGGGGGAGAGACCCAGTACTTC
-	TRBV7-2	TRBD2	TRBJ2-7	CASSETGGRPRHEQYF	TGTGCCAGCAGCGAGACTGGCGGGAGGCCTCGCCACGAGCAGTACTTC
-	TRBV27	TRBD2	TRBJ2-5	CASRVTSGGALETQYF	TGTGCCAGCAGGGTGACTAGCGGGGGGGCCTTGGAGACCCAGTACTTC
many	TRBV11-1	-	TRBJ2-7	CASSLATPYEQYF	TGTGCCAGCAGCTTAGCGACCCCCTACGAGCAGTACTTC
few	TRBV24-1	-	TRBJ2-7	CATGGRGHEQYF	TGTGCCACCGGGGGCAGGGGCCACGAGCAGTACTTC
-	TRBV2	TRBD2	TRBJ2-5	CASRATSASAETQYF	TGTGCCAGCAGAGCGACTAGCGCCTCGGCGGAGACCCAGTACTTC
-	TRBV29-1	TRBD1	TRBJ2-2	CSTGQDTGELFF	TGCAGCACTGGACAGGACACCGGGGAGCTGTTTTTT
-	TRBV27	TRBD2	TRBJ2-1	CASSLAGGPRNEQFF	TGTGCCAGCAGTTTAGCGGGAGGGCCGAGGAATGAGCAGTTCTTC
-	TRBV9	TRBD2	TRBJ2-3	CASSARTSASTDTQYF	TGTGCCAGCAGCGCTCGGACTAGCGCTAGCACAGATACGCAGTATTTT
few	TRBV6-5	-	TRBJ2-7	CAAGASSIYEQYF	TGTGCCGCCGGGGCCTCCAGTATCTACGAGCAGTACTTC
few	TRBV6-5	TRBD2	TRBJ2-1	CASRIRLAGGNEQFF	TGTGCCAGCAGAATTCGACTAGCGGGAGGCAATGAGCAGTTCTTC
few	TRBV20-1	TRBD1	TRBJ2-3	CSAKNPGQSTDTQYF	TGCAGTGCTAAGAATCCGGGACAGAGCACAGATACGCAGTATTTT
-	TRBV20-1	TRBD2	TRBJ2-3	CSASDSGTAGTDTQYF	TGCAGTGCTAGCGACTCCGGAACAGCGGGGACAGATACGCAGTATTTT
-	TRBV29-1	-	TRBJ2-7	CSSTRGYEQYF	TGCAGCTCCACACGAGGCTACGAGCAGTACTTC
few	TRBV7-6	-	TRBJ2-3	CASSLSSAADTQYF	TGTGCCAGCAGCTTATCAAGTGCAGCTGATACGCAGTATTTT
few	TRBV4-3	TRBD1	TRBJ2-5	CASSQTGGEETQYF	TGCGCCAGCAGCCAGACAGGGGGCGAAGAGACCCAGTACTTC
-	TRBV7-9	-	TRBJ2-5	CASRDRDFQETQYF	TGTGCCAGCAGGGACCGGGACTTCCAAGAGACCCAGTACTTC
once	TRBV12-5	-	TRBJ2-5	CASGWTTPETQYF	TGTGCTAGTGGTTGGACTACGCCAGAGACCCAGTACTTC
many	TRBV14	-	TRBJ1-4	CASSRSGLTNEKLFF	TGTGCCAGCAGTAGATCGGGGCTGACTAATGAAAAACTGTTTTTT
-	TRBV4-3	-	TRBJ1-6	CASSQGHTNSPLHF	TGCGCCAGCAGCCAGGGACACACTAATTCACCCCTCCACTTT
-	TRBV5-4	TRBD1	TRBJ2-3	CASSLGGQGSWSTDTQYF	TGTGCCAGCAGCTTGGGGGGACAGGGATCATGGAGCACAGATACGCAGTATTTT
-	TRBV14	-	TRBJ1-1	CASSQGLRSWNTEAFF	TGTGCCAGCAGCCAGGGATTGAGGTCTTGGAACACTGAAGCTTTCTTT
-	TRBV7-2	TRBD1	TRBJ2-3	CASSLPRTGISTDTQYF	TGTGCCAGCAGCTTACCCCGGACAGGGATTTCCACAGATACGCAGTATTTT
-	TRBV9	TRBD1	TRBJ1-6	CASSPRQGFVSPLHF	TGTGCCAGCAGCCCTCGACAGGGGTTCGTTTCACCCCTCCACTTT
-	TRBV9	TRBD1	TRBJ1-2	CASSPIPGTGARGYTF	TGTGCCAGCAGCCCGATCCCCGGGACAGGGGCGAGAGGCTACACCTTC
-	TRBV20-1	-	TRBJ1-5	CSARAPSRPNQPQHF	TGCAGTGCTAGAGCCCCTTCAAGGCCCAATCAGCCCCAGCATTTT
-	TRBV20-1	TRBD2	TRBJ2-3	CSARVVAGGTTDTQYF	TGCAGTGCTAGAGTGGTAGCGGGGGGGACCACAGATACGCAGTATTTT
few	TRBV7-9	-	TRBJ1-4	CASSLMATNEKLFF	TGTGCCAGCAGCTTGATGGCGACTAATGAAAAACTGTTTTTT
-	TRBV5-1	TRBD1	TRBJ2-3	CASSLQGPTQYF	TGCGCCAGCAGCTTACAGGGGCCCACGCAGTATTTT
-	TRBV4-2	TRBD1	TRBJ2-2	CASSQGRTGNIGELFF	TGTGCCAGCAGCCAAGGCCGGACAGGAAATATCGGGGAGCTGTTTTTT
few	TRBV20-1	TRBD2	TRBJ2-5	CSARGGERGPETQYF	TGCAGTGCTAGAGGAGGAGAGCGGGGTCCCGAGACCCAGTACTTC
-	TRBV29-1	-	TRBJ2-3	CSVTGALNSATDTQYF	TGCAGCGTAACCGGGGCGCTTAATTCGGCCACAGATACGCAGTATTTT
-	TRBV6-2/TRBV6-3	TRBD1	TRBJ2-3	CASSPDRVRTDTQYF	TGTGCCAGCAGCCCCGACAGGGTCAGAACAGATACGCAGTATTTT
-	TRBV6-5	-	TRBJ2-7	CASNDRRGNEQYF	TGTGCCAGCAACGACAGAAGGGGCAACGAGCAGTACTTC
-	TRBV5-4	TRBD1	TRBJ2-7	CASSGTGKFYEQYF	TGTGCCAGCAGCGGGACAGGGAAATTCTACGAGCAGTACTTC
-	TRBV29-1	-	TRBJ2-1	CSVRGRAGNEQFF	TGCAGCGTTCGCGGCAGAGCTGGCAATGAGCAGTTCTTC
many	TRBV27	TRBD1	TRBJ2-3	CASSSRDRSTDTQYF	TGCGCCAGCAGCTCACGGGACAGGAGCACAGATACGCAGTATTTT
-	TRBV5-1	-	TRBJ2-7	CASSAGGRDEQYF	TGCGCCAGCAGCGCAGGAGGGAGAGACGAGCAGTACTTC
-	TRBV3-1	TRBD1	TRBJ2-2	CASSQSGTGGAGELFF	TGTGCCAGCAGCCAGAGCGGGACAGGGGGAGCCGGGGAGCTGTTTTTT
-	TRBV7-2	-	TRBJ2-2	CASSSRGDSTGELFF	TGTGCCAGCAGCTCCCGTGGAGATAGCACCGGGGAGCTGTTTTTT
many	TRBV12-3/TRBV12-4	TRBD1	TRBJ2-5	CASAQGETQYF	TGTGCCAGCGCACAGGGGGAGACCCAGTACTTC